These 6 T cell receptor beta chains were sequenced from one sample in a study of cytomegalovirus exposure and HLA in healthy donors. PCR primers comprised 60 Vbeta and 13 Jbeta primers. Profiled with immunoSEQ multiplex PCR; TCRdb holds only in-frame clones, not every one. In the table there are some 110,000 clones, 65% to 80% of which are singletons. The sample comprised PBMCs. The receptors stem from a male donor in good health and CMV-seronegative.

V and J are TRBV5-1 and TRBJ1-6, with 7 bases identical to TRBD1. The CDR3 contains 14 residues. V was clipped by 4 bases and J by 7 bases; unmatched bases: 5. The germline CDR1 and CDR2 sequences are SGHRS and YFSETQ. Here the CDR3 reads CASSDRVQNSPLHF. CDR3 DNA sequence: TGCGCCAGCAGCGACAGGGTCCAGAATTCACCCCTCCACTTT.

This clone has just a few counts. V gene TRBV4-1 combines with J gene TRBJ2-7; TRBD2 aligns across 12 bases. The ends lost 1 base at V and 7 bases at J; junction bases unmatched: 17. Germline V gene lookup returns CDR1 MGHRA and CDR2 YSYEKL. The CDR3 totals 19 residues. The CDR3 spells CASSQATGTSGYKGGEQYF. CDR3 DNA sequence: TGCGCCAGCAGCCAAGCAACCGGGACTAGCGGGTACAAAGGCGGGGAGCAGTACTTC.

This rearrangement joins TRBV18 to TRBJ2-1; 12 bases align to TRBD2. Germline-derived CDR1 and CDR2 are KGHSH and LQKENI. There are 15 residues in the CDR3. Unmatched junction bases numbered 1, after V lost 1 base and J lost 6 bases. Here the CDR3 DNA reads TGTGCCAGCTCACCACGACTAGCGGGAGCCAATGAGCAGTTCTTC. Translated, it gives CASSPRLAGANEQFF. Supplemented by reference TRBV18 and TRBJ2-1, the full variable domain reads NAGVMQNPRHLVRRRGQEARLRCSPMKGHSHVYWYRQLPEEGLKFMVYLQKENIIDESGMPKERFSAEFPKEGPSILRIQQVVRGDSAAYFCASSPRLAGANEQFFGPGTRLTVL.

The count of this clone is one. This chain links TRBV7-9 with TRBJ1-1; TRBD1 is a possible D gene (6 bases). Germline V gene lookup returns CDR1 SEHNR and CDR2 FQNEAQ (reference sequence). Between the trimmed V and J ends, which lost 5 bases and 3 bases, there was a span of 16 bases. There are 15 residues in the CDR3. This chain's CDR3 is CASSTRGRGDTEAFF. CDR3 nucleotides: TGTGCCAGCAGCACCCGTGGCAGGGGTGACACTGAAGCTTTCTTT.

J is TRBJ1-2 and V is TRBV19, with a possible D match to TRBD1 (5 bases). V was pared by 0 bases and J by 4 bases, with 18 bases between. There are 17 residues in the CDR3. CDR1 LNHDA and CDR2 SQIVND come from the germline V gene (reference sequence). CDR3 sequence reads: CASSIDARTRGGYGYTF. CDR3 DNA: TGTGCCAGTAGTATAGATGCTCGGACACGGGGAGGCTATGGCTACACCTTC.

This chain links TRBV9 with TRBJ2-1; 10 bases align to TRBD1. Germline assignment: CDR1 SGDLS and CDR2 YYNGEE. V dropped 0 bases and J dropped 5; count of bases not matched to a gene: 2. This CDR3 has 15 residues. CDR3 DNA sequence: TGTGCCAGCAGCGTAGTGGGGACAGGGGACAATGAGCAGTTCTTC. It specifies CASSVVGTGDNEQFF.